This T cell receptor (beta chain) was captured in a study of T cells after yellow fever vaccination. This clonotype has ten or more counts. Its antigen is unidentified. Study conclusions and caveats: A large majority of primary-vaccination clones showed up again after the booster (roughly 96% CD4, 85% to 90% CD8).

Universal primer sites and UMIs were introduced during 5'RACE template-switching synthesis of TCR cDNA. TCRdb redid the calling of the 5' RACE reads with MiXCR, one entry per CDR3 protein. The sample gives roughly 330,000 distinct CDR3 sequences, around 3.9% of which show up once; about 24% is in the top ten. The CDR3 loop spans 15 amino acids. Germline values: CDR1 SGHRS, CDR2 YFSETQ. V was pared by 4 bases and J by 3 bases, with 6 bases of the junction left unmatched. The TCR originated in a man in his late teens or twenties who received the YFV17D yellow fever vaccine. Sample: PBMCs, taken 5 days after the yellow fever booster vaccination. V and J are TRBV5-1 and TRBJ2-3; 9 positions agree with TRBD1. CDR3 nucleotides: TGCGCCAGCAGCGGACAGGGGTTTAGGACAGATACGCAGTATTTT. It yields the protein CASSGQGFRTDTQYF.